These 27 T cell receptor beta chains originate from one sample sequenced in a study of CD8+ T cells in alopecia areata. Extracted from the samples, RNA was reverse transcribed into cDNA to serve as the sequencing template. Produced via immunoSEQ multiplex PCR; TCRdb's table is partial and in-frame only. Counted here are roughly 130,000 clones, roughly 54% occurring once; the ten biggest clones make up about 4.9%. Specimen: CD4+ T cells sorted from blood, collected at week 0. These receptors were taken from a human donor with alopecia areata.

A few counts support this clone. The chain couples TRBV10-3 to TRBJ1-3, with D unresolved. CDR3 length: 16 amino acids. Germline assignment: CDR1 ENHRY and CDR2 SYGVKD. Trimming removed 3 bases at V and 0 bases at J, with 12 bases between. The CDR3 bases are TGTGCCATCAGTGATTCCGGTGGACGCTCTGGAAACACCATATATTTT. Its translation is CAISDSGGRSGNTIYF.

CDR3 amino acids: CASSRLLAAGPSEQFF. DNA of the CDR3: TGTGCCAGCAGCAGGTTACTAGCGGCGGGGCCGAGTGAGCAGTTCTTC. This sequence joins TRBV5-5 and TRBJ2-1; 8 bases line up with TRBD2. This CDR3 comprises 16 residues. V shed 4 bases, J shed 9 bases, and the junction held 15 bases outside the gene matches. Germline CDR1 reads SGHKS; CDR2 reads YYEKEE (reference sequence).

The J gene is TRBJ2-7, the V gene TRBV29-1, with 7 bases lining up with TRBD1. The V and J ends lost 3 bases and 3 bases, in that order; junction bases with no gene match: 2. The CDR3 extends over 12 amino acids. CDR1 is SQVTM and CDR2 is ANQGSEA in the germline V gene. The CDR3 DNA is TGCAGCGTTGAGGGACAGTACTACGAGCAGTACTTC. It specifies CSVEGQYYEQYF.

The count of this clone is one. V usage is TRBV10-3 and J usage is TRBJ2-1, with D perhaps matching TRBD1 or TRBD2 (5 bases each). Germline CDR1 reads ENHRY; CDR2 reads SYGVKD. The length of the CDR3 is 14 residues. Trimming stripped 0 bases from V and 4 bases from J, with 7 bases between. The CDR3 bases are TGTGCCATCAGTGAGTCGGGACGATACAATGAGCAGTTCTTC. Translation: CAISESGRYNEQFF.

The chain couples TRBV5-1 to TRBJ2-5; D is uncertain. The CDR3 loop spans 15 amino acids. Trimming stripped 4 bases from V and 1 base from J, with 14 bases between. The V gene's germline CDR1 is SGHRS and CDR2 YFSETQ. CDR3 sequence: CASSPTTRGQETQYF. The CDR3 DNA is TGCGCCAGCAGCCCCACGACTCGCGGCCAAGAGACCCAGTACTTC.

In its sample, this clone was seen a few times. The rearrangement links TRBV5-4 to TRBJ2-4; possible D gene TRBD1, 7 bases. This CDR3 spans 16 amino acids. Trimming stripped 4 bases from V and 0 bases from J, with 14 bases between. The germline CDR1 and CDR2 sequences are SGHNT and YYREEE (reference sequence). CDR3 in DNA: TGTGCCAGCAGCACGCGACAGGGACTAGCCAAAAACATTCAGTACTTC. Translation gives CASSTRQGLAKNIQYF.

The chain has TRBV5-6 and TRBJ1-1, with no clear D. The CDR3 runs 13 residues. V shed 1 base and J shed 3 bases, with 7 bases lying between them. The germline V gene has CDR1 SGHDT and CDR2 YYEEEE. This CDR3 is CASSLTPDTEAFF. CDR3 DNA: TGTGCCAGCAGCTTGACCCCCGACACTGAAGCTTTCTTT.

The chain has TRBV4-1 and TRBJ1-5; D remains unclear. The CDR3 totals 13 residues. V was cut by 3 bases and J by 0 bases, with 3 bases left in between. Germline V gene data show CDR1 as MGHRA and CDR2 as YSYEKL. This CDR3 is CASSQSSNQPQHF. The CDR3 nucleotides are TGCGCCAGCAGCCAGTCTAGCAATCAGCCCCAGCATTTT.

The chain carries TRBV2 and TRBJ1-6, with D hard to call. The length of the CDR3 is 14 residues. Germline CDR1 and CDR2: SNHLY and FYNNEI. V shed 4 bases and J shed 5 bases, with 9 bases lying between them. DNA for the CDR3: TGTGCCAGCAGTGTGTTCAGGAATAATTCACCCCTCCACTTT. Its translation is CASSVFRNNSPLHF.

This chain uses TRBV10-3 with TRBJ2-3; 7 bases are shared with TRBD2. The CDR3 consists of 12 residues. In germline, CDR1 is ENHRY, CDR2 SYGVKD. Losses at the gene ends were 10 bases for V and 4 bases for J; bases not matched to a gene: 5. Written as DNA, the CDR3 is TGTGCCACTGGACTAGACCCAGATACGCAGTATTTT. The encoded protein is CATGLDPDTQYF.

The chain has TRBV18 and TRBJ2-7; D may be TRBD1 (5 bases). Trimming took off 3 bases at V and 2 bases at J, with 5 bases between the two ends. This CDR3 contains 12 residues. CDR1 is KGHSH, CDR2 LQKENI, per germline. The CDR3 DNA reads TGTGCCAGCTCACCGGACACCTACGAGCAGTACTTC. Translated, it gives CASSPDTYEQYF.

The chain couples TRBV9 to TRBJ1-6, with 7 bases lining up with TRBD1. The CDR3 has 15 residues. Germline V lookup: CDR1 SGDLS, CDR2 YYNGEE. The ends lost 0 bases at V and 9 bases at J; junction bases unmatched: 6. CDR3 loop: CASSVGGRGGSPLHF. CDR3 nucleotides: TGTGCCAGCAGCGTAGGAGGCAGGGGGGGTTCACCCCTCCACTTT.

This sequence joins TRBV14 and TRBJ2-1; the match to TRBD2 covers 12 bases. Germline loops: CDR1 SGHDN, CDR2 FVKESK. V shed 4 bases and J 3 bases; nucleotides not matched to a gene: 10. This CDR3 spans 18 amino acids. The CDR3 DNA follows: TGTGCCAGCAGCCTCCTAGGACTAGCGGGGACTCTCTACAATGAGCAGTTCTTC. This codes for CASSLLGLAGTLYNEQFF.

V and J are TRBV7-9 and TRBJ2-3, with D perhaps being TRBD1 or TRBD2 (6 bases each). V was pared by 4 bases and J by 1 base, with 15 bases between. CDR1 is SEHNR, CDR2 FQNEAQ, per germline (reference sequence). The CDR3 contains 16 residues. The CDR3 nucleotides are TGTGCCAGCAGCTACCGTGCGGAGGGGGGCACAGATACGCAGTATTTT. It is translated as CASSYRAEGGTDTQYF.

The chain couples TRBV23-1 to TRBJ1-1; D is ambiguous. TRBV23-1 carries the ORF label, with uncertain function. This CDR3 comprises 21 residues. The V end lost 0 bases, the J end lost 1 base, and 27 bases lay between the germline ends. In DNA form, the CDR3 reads TGCGCCAGCAGTCAATCGGGTTGCCCCCCGAGACCCGAAAGAACGAACACTGAAGCTTTCTTT. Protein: CASSQSGCPPRPERTNTEAFF.

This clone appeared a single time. The CDR3 DNA is TGTGCCACCAGCAGAGGAGACTACAATGAGCAGTTCTTC. Translated: CATSRGDYNEQFF. The V call is TRBV15, the J call TRBJ2-1; D unresolved. The CDR3 length is 13 residues. V dropped 1 base and J dropped 3 bases, with 4 bases sitting between them. From germline, CDR1 is LNHNV and CDR2 YYDKDF (reference sequence).

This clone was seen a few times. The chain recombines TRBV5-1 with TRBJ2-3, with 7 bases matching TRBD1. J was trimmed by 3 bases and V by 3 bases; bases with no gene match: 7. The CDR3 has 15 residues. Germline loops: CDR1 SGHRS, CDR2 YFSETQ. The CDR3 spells CASSSEDRSTDTQYF. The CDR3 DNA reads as TGCGCCAGCAGCTCTGAGGACAGGAGTACAGATACGCAGTATTTT. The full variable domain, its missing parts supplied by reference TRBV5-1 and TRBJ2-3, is KAGVTQTPRYLIKTRGQQVTLSCSPISGHRSVSWYQQTPGQGLQFLFEYFSETQRNKGNFPGRFSGRQFSNSRSEMNVSTLELGDSALYLCASSSEDRSTDTQYFGPGTRLTVL.

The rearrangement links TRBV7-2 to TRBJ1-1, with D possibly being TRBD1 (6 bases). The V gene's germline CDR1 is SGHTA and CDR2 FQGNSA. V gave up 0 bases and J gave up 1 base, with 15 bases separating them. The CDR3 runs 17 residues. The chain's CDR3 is CASSLALGAWQNTEAFF. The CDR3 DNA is TGTGCCAGCAGCTTAGCTCTGGGGGCTTGGCAGAACACTGAAGCTTTCTTT.

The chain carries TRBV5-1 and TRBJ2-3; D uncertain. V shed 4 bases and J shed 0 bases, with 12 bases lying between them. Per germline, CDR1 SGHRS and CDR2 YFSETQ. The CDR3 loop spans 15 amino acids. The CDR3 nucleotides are TGCGCCAGCAGCGCCGACGGGCACAGCACAGATACGCAGTATTTT. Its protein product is CASSADGHSTDTQYF.

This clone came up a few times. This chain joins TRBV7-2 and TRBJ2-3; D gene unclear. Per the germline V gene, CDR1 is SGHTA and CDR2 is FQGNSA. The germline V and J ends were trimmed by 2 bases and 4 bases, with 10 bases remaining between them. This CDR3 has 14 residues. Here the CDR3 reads CASSLSRAPDTQYF. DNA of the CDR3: TGTGCCAGCAGCTTATCCCGTGCGCCAGATACGCAGTATTTT.

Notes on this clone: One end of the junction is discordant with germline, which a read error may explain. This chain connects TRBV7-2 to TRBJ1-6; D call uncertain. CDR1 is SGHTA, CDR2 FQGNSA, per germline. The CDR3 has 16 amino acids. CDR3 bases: TGCGCCAGCAGCCAAGAAGTAAGGCAGTATAATTCACCCCTCCACTTT. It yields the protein CASSQEVRQYNSPLHF. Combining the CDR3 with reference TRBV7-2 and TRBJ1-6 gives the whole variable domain GAGVSQSPSNKVTEKGKDVELRCDPISGHTALYWYRQSLGQGLEFLIYFQGNSAPDKSGLPSDRFSAERTGGSVSTLTIQRTQQEDSAVYLCASSQEVRQYNSPLHFGNGTRLTVT.

CDR3: CASSTIAASTDTQYF. The DNA of the CDR3 is TGCGCCAGCAGCACGATAGCGGCGAGCACAGATACGCAGTATTTT. V and J are TRBV5-1 and TRBJ2-3; perhaps TRBD2 as D (6 bases). Germline V gene lookup returns CDR1 SGHRS and CDR2 YFSETQ. The CDR3 is 15 residues long. V was shortened by 4 bases and J by 0 bases, with 12 bases between the two germline ends. Supplemented by reference TRBV5-1 and TRBJ2-3, the full variable domain reads KAGVTQTPRYLIKTRGQQVTLSCSPISGHRSVSWYQQTPGQGLQFLFEYFSETQRNKGNFPGRFSGRQFSNSRSEMNVSTLELGDSALYLCASSTIAASTDTQYFGPGTRLTVL.

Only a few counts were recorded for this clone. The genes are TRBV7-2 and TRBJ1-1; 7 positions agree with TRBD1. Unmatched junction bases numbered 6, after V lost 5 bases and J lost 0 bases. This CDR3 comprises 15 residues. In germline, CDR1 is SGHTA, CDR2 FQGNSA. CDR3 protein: CASSRETGLNTEAFF. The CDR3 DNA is TGTGCCAGCAGCAGAGAGACAGGGCTGAACACTGAAGCTTTCTTT.

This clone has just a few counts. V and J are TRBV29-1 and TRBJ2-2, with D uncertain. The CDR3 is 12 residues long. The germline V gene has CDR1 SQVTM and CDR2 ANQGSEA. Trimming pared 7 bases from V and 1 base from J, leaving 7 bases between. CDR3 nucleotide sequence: TGCAGCGGGTGGAGGAACACCGGGGAGCTGTTTTTT. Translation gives CSGWRNTGELFF.

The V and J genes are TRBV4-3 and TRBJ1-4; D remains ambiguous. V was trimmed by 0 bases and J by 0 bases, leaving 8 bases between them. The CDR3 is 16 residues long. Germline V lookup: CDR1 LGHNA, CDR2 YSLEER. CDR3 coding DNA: TGCGCCAGCAGCCAAGATCTCCCCGCAACTAATGAAAAACTGTTTTTT. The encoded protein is CASSQDLPATNEKLFF.

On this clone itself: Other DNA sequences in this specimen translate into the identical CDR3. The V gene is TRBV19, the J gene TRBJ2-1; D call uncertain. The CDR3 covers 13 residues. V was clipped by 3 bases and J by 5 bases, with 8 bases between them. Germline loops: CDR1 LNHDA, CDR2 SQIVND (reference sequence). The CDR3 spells CASSIDRNNEQFF. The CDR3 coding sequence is TGTGCCAGTAGTATTGACCGGAACAATGAGCAGTTCTTC. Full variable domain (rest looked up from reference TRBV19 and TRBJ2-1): DGGITQSPKYLFRKEGQNVTLSCEQNLNHDAMYWYRQDPGQGLRLIYYSQIVNDFQKGDIAEGYSVSREKKESFPLTVTSAQKNPTAFYLCASSIDRNNEQFFGPGTRLTVL.

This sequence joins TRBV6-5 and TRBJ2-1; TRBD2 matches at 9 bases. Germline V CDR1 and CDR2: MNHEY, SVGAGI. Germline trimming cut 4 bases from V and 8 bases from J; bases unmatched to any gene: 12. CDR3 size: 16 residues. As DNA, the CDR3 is TGTGCCAGCAGTTTAAATAGCGGGGGCCTCCCCTATGAGCAGTTCTTC. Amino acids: CASSLNSGGLPYEQFF.